This T cell receptor (beta chain) was sequenced during a study of STAT3 mutations in large granular lymphocyte leukemia (dated by TCRdb to about 2019). In terms of the full investigation: In roughly half of the longitudinally sequenced T-LGLL patients, canonical activating STAT3 mutations were detected. Over half of the T-LGLL patients were given one or more immunosuppressive therapy regimens, and 40% of the treated patients had a hematologic response. To reconstruct clonal hierarchy and dynamics, serial deep sequencing of TCRbeta CDR3 and STAT3 was performed in patients with T-cell large granular lymphocyte leukemia. From an initial cohort of around 200 LGL patients, approximately 17 representative T-LGLL cases were picked for longitudinal TCRbeta and STAT3 sequencing. A couple of patients with natural killer LGL leukemia were also sequenced longitudinally as controls within the study. On average, sequencing was done at around 4.2 time points per patient, with the number of samplings ranging from 2 to 8.

Points the paper makes about the study in general: Dominant TCR clone burden was found to exceed STAT3 mutant burden in several patients, suggesting that STAT3 mutation arose secondarily within a pre-expanded clone. Variable intervals between samplings and differing treatment regimens complicated linking therapy response to changes in TCR clonal burden. TCR clonotype switching after therapy was observed in about 35% of the 18 patients, and all newly emerging clones were found to be STAT3 wild type. Because no samples were available when a clone first appeared, clonal expansion was inferred from samplings taken at other points. All T-LGLL patients had at least one immunodominant TCRbeta clonotype, and roughly half had multiple immunodominant subclonotypes. Persisting codominant clonotypes in some patients meant a small but highly pathogenic clone may have been missed.

TCRbeta libraries were sequenced on an Illumina MiSeq, averaging around 40,000 productive templates per sample. Using multiplex PCR amplification, the immunoSEQ assay generated the TCRbeta CDR3 libraries. Per the source publication's procedure: Repertoire diversity was computed as previously defined, with values near 0 indicating extremely monoclonal samples. The table was pulled from immuneACCESS by TCRdb, which kept in-frame rearrangements only. Such tables lose some clones; where checked, under half of the loss comes from unresolved V genes, and the rest has no known cause. The V and J calls and clone size were taken over from that table, and D and trimming were inferred from the DNA. The sample includes 12,000 or so clones, with less than 90% observed a single time. The top ten constitute 86% of the sample. V is cut back by 7 bases and J by 3 bases, with 0 bases in the junction unmatched. According to the germline V gene, CDR1 reads SGHRS and CDR2 reads YFSETQ. The CDR3 covers 14 residues, taking in both the cysteine and the phenylalanine. Only the CDR3 DNA is retained, 42 bases long and in frame from the first base.

DNA was extracted from blood mononuclear cells, with the same DNA used for both TCR and STAT3 sequencing. On this clone: Its antigen is unknown. Per-nucleotide qualities are absent, and no much larger clonotype sits a single base away.

The chain is made from TRBV5-1 and TRBJ2-5, and TRBD2 matches 16 of the central bases. The sample comprised peripheral blood mononuclear cells. The sequence came from a man at least 80 years old with T-cell large granular lymphocyte leukemia. Some clones in this sample may be carry-over from other donors' samples. The age is the age at diagnosis. The CDR3 is CASGTSGGEETQYF. The nucleotide sequence reads TGCGCCAGCGGGACTAGCGGGGGGGAAGAGACCCAGTACTTC.